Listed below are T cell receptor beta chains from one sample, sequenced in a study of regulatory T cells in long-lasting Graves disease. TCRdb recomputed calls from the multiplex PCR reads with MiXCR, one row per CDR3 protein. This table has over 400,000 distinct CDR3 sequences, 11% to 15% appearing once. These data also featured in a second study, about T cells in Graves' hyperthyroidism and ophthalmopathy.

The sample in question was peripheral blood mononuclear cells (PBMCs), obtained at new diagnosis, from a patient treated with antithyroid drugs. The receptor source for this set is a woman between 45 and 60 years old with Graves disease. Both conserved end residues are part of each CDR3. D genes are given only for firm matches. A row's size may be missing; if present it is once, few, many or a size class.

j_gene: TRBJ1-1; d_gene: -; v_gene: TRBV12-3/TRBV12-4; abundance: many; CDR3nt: TGTGCCAGCAGCCCGTCTCGGGGGTTCACTGAAGCTTTCTTT; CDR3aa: CASSPSRGFTEAFF
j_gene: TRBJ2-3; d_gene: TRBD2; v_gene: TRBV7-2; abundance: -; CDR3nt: TGTGCCAGCAGCTTACTTGGCGGGAGGGGAGATACGCAGTATTTT; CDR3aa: CASSLLGGRGDTQYF
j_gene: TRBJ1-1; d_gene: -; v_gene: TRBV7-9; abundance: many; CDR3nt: TGTGCCAGCAGCCCAAGACAGACGATGAACACTGAAGCTTTCTTT; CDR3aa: CASSPRQTMNTEAFF
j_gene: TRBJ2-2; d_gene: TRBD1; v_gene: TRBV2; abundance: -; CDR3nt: TGTGCCAGCAGTGAACGACAGGGGGCTGTTTTAACCGGGGAGCTGTTTTTT; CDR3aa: CASSERQGAVLTGELFF
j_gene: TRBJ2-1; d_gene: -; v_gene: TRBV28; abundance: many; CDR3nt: TGTGCCAGCAGTTTCCGGCTCGGAGGTATTGATGAGCAGTTCTTC; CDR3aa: CASSFRLGGIDEQFF
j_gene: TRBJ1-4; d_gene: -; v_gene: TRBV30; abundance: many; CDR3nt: TGTGCCTGGAGTGTACAGGAGGCTAGTGAAAAACTGTTTTTT; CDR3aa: CAWSVQEASEKLFF
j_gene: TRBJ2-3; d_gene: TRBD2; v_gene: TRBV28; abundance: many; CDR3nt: TGTGCCAGCAGTCTCGGACTAGCGGGAAGTAGGGGCACAGATACGCAGTATTTT; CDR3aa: CASSLGLAGSRGTDTQYF
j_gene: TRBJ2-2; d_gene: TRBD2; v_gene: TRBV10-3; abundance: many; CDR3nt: TGTGCCATCATGAACCTAGCGGGTATGGGGACGAACACCGGGGAGCTGTTTTTT; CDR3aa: CAIMNLAGMGTNTGELFF
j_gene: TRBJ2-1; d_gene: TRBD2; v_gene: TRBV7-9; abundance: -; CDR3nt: TGTGCCAGCAGCTTAGTAGCGGGAGGTGAGCAGCTCTTC; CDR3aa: CASSLVAGGEQLF
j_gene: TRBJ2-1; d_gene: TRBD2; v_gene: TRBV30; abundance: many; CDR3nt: TGTGCCTGGAGTGCCCCCAGAGGAGCGGGAGTTGGCAATGAGCAGTTCTTC; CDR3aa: CAWSAPRGAGVGNEQFF
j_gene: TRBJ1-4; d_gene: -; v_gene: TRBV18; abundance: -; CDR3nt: TGTGCCAGCTCACGCAACGGCGACAATGAAAAACTGTTTTTT; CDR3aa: CASSRNGDNEKLFF
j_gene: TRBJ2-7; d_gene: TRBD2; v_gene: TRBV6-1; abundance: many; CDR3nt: TGTGCCACTCGTCTAGCGGGGGAGGGCTCCTACGAGCAGTACTTC; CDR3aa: CATRLAGEGSYEQYF
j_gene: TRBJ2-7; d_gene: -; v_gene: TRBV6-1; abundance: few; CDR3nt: TGTGCCAGCAGCCTCCCTGAGGGCCCCGAGCAGTACTTC; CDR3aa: CASSLPEGPEQYF
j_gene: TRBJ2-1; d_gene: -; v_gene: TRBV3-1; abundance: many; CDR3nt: TGTGCCAGCAGCCAAGATTTTCCAGGGAGGAACAATGAGCAGTTCTTC; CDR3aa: CASSQDFPGRNNEQFF
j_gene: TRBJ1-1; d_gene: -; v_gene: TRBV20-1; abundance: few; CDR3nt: TGCATGTTTGGGCCCCAGAACACTGAAGCTTTCTTT; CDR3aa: CMFGPQNTEAFF
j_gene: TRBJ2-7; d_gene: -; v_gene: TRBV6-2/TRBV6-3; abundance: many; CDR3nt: TGTGCCAGCAGTTACTCGAGTATTGGAGCGTCGAGCTCCTACGAGCAGTACTTC; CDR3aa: CASSYSSIGASSSYEQYF
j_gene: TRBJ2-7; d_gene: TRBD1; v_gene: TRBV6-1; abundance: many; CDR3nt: TGTGCCAGCAGAGAAGGGACAGGGGCCTTCTCCTACGAGCAGTACTTC; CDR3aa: CASREGTGAFSYEQYF
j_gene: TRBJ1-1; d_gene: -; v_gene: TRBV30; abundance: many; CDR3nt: TGTGCCTGGGGGGACGGGAACACTGAAGCTTTCTTT; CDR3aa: CAWGDGNTEAFF
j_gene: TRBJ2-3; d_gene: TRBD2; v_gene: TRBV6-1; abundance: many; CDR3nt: TGTGCCAGCAGCCAGGCTCTAGCGGTTAGCACAGATACGCAGTATTTT; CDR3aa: CASSQALAVSTDTQYF
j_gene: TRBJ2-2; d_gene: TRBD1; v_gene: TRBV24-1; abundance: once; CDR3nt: TGTGCCACCAGTGATCCGGACAGGGCCGGGGAGCTGTTTTTT; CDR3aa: CATSDPDRAGELFF
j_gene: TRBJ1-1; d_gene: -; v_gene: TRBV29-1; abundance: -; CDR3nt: TGCAGCGTTGAAAATCACTCGATGAACACTGAAGCTTTCTTT; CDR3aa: CSVENHSMNTEAFF
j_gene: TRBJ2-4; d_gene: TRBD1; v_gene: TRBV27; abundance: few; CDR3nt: TGTGCCAGCAGTCCCGGGACAGTCATTCAGTACTTC; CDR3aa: CASSPGTVIQYF
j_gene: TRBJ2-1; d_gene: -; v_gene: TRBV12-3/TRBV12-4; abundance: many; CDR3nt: TGTGCCAGCAGTTTTTTGGGTTACAATGAGCAGTTCTTC; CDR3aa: CASSFLGYNEQFF
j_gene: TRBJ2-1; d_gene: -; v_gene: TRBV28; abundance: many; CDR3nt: TGTGCCAGCAGTTTATGGGCGGGGCTAAGCTCCTACAATGAGCAGTTCTTC; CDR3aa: CASSLWAGLSSYNEQFF
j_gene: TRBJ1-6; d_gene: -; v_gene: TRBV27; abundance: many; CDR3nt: TGTGCCAGCAGTGGCGGGGGCTCCTATAATTCACCCCTCCACTTT; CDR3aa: CASSGGGSYNSPLHF
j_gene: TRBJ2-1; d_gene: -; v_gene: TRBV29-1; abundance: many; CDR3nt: TGCAGCGTTGAAGATGAAACAGGGCACTACAATGAGCAGTTCTTC; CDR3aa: CSVEDETGHYNEQFF
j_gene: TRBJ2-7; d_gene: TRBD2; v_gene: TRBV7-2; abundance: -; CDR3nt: TGTGCCAGCAGACCAGCGGGAGCGGGAGCTTCAGGCGAGCAGTACTTC; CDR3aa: CASRPAGAGASGEQYF
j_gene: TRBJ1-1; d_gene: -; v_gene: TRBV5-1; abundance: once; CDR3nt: TGCGCCAGCAGCTTGGGGGGGACTGGCCCTTTCTTAAACTCTAAAGCTTTCTTT; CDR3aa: CASSLGGTGPFLNSKAFF
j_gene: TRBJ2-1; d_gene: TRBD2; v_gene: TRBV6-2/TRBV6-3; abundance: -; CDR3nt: TGTGCCAGCAGTTATGGGGCCTTTTCGGGAGGGCGTACCTCCTACAATGAGCAGTTCTTC; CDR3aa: CASSYGAFSGGRTSYNEQFF
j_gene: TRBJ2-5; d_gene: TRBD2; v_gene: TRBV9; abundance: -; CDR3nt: TGTGCCAGCAGCGTATCGGGTGCGGGAGGGCCGGAGACCCAGTACTTC; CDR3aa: CASSVSGAGGPETQYF
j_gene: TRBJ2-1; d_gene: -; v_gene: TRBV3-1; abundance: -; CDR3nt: TGTGCCAGCAGCCAGCAGCATAGCGCTGCCTCCTACAATGAGCAGTTCTTC; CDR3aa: CASSQQHSAASYNEQFF
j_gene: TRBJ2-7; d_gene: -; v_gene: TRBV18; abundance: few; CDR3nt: TGTGCCAGCTCACCCCGGAGCCCAGCGCCAGTTTTCTACGAGCAGTACTTC; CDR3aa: CASSPRSPAPVFYEQYF
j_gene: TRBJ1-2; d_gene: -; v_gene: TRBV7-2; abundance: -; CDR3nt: TGTGCCAGCAGATATTTGACCTGGGACTATGGCTACACCTTC; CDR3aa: CASRYLTWDYGYTF
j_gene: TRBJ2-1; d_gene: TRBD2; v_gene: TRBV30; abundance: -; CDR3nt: TGTGCCTGGACCAGACTAGCGGTGAACAATGAGCAGTTCTTC; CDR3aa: CAWTRLAVNNEQFF
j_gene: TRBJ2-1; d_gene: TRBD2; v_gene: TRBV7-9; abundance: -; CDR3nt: TGTGCCAGCGGCACAGGGACTAGCGGGAACTACAATGAGCAGTTCTTC; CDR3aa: CASGTGTSGNYNEQFF
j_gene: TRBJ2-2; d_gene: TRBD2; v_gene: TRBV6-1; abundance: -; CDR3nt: TGTGCCAGCAGTGAGGTAGCGGGAGGTAATACCGGGGAGCTGTTTTTT; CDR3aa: CASSEVAGGNTGELFF
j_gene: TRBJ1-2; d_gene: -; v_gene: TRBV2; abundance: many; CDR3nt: TGTGCCAGCAGTTCCCGAGCTTTGGCTAATCGGGGGTTCGATGGCTACACCTTC; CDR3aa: CASSSRALANRGFDGYTF
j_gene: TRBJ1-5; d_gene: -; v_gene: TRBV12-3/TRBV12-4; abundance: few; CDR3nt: TGTGCCAGCAGTTTTTGGGGGCGCATGAATCAGCCCCAGCATTTT; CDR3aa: CASSFWGRMNQPQHF
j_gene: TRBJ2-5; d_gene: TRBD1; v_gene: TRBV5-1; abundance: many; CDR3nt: TGCGCCAGCAGCGAACCCGCGACAGGGACACAGACCCAGTACTTC; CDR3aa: CASSEPATGTQTQYF
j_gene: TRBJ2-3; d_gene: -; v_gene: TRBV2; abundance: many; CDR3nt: TGTGCCAGCAGTTTCGGACAAAGCACAGATACGCAGTATTTT; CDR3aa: CASSFGQSTDTQYF
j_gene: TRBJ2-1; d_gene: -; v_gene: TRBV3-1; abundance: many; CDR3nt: TGTGCCAGCAGCCACCAAGGGTGGGGCTCCTACAATGAGCAGTTCTTC; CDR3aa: CASSHQGWGSYNEQFF
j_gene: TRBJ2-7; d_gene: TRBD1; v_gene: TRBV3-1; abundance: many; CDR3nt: TGTGCCAGCAGCCAAGTGGGACAGGGATCCTACGAGCAGTACTTC; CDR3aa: CASSQVGQGSYEQYF
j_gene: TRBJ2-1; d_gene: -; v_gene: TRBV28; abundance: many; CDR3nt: TGTGCCAGCAGTTTAGGGGGGTATGAGCAGTTCTTC; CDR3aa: CASSLGGYEQFF
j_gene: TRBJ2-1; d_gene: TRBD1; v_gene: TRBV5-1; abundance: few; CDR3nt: TGCGCCAGCAGGGCCGGGACAGGGTACAATGAGCAGTTCTTC; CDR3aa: CASRAGTGYNEQFF
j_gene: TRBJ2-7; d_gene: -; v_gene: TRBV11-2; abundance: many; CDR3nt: TGTGCCAGCAGCTTAACCGAGCAGTACTTC; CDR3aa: CASSLTEQYF